The entry that follows covers one T cell receptor beta chain sequence. These data come from a study of blood T cell repertoires in COVID-19. Sequencing was performed with immunoSEQ multiplex PCR; in TCRdb, only in-frame clones are kept and a portion is missing. The sample carries 70,000 to 90,000 clones, roughly four fifths recorded once. The TCR was taken from a woman older than 75 with acute or convalescent COVID-19. The sample consisted of peripheral blood.

CDR3 loop: CASSQVPGQGLGYTF. CDR3 DNA: TGTGCCAGCAGCCAAGTACCGGGACAGGGTTTAGGCTACACCTTC. V and J are TRBV14 and TRBJ1-2, with 9 bases aligning to TRBD1. Germline values: CDR1 SGHDN, CDR2 FVKESK. This CDR3 region has 15 residues. After removal of 1 base from V and 8 bases from J, the junction contained 8 bases not matched to a gene. The full variable domain, with the rest looked up from reference TRBV14 and TRBJ1-2, is EAGVTQFPSHSVIEKGQTVTLRCDPISGHDNLYWYRRVMGKEIKFLLHFVKESKQDESGMPNNRFLAERTGGTYSTLKVQPAELEDSGVYFCASSQVPGQGLGYTFGSGTRLTVV.